Below are 9 T cell receptor beta chains sequenced from a single sample in a study of beta chain features in type 1 diabetes. Since all of the isolated RNA was reverse transcribed, expressed TCRB transcripts were what got sequenced. Some clones are missing from TCRdb's copy, which holds only in-frame ones; the method was immunoSEQ multiplex PCR. The table has a few hundred thousand clones, about 16% seen once. The sample was naive CD4+ T cells from blood. These TCRs come from a woman in her late teens or twenties in good health.

This clone was counted between two and nine times. The V call is TRBV11-2, the J call TRBJ2-7, with TRBD2 matching over 10 bases. Germline V gene data show CDR1 as SGHAT and CDR2 as FQNNGV. J was trimmed by 8 bases and V by 1 base; bases with no gene match: 5. This CDR3 region has 14 residues. The CDR3 is CASSLGSSGSKQYF. In DNA, the CDR3 is TGTGCCAGCAGCTTAGGGTCTAGCGGGAGTAAGCAGTACTTC.

The rearrangement joins TRBV30 to TRBJ2-7; TRBD1 matches 8 bases. The germline V gene encodes CDR1 GTSNPN and CDR2 SVGIG (reference sequence). The CDR3 loop spans 13 amino acids. V lost 8 bases, J lost 0 bases, and 6 bases stayed unmatched. CDR3 DNA: TGTGCCATCTGGACAGGGAACTCCTACGAGCAGTACTTC. Translation: CAIWTGNSYEQYF.

This clone has more than one count but fewer than ten. The V gene is TRBV30, the J gene TRBJ1-2; D call uncertain. Trimming removed 4 bases from V and 1 base from J, with 10 bases in between. Germline CDR1 GTSNPN, CDR2 SVGIG (reference sequence). The CDR3 totals 13 residues. DNA for the CDR3: TGTGCCTGGATGTTGAACTTTAACTATGGCTACACCTTC. Protein sequence: CAWMLNFNYGYTF.

In this sample, this clone turned up a few times. V is TRBV1 and J is TRBJ1-2; the D call of TRBD1 is as the table states it, not checked on the DNA. TRBV1 is reported as a pseudogene. CDR3 length: 15 amino acids. The DNA for the CDR3 is TGCACCAGCAGCCCCGGAAACGGACAGGGCCATGGCTACACCTTC. Amino acids: CTSSPGNGQGHGYTF.

This clone was seen more than once but under ten times. The V and J genes are TRBV2 and TRBJ1-2; D gene ambiguous. V was shortened by 5 bases and J by 12 bases, with 19 bases between the two germline ends. Germline-derived CDR1 and CDR2 are SNHLY and FYNNEI. This CDR3 is 13 amino acids long. CDR3 nucleotide sequence: TGTGCCAGCAGTCCCCGGGGATCTCCTCTAAACACCTTC. Amino acid sequence: CASSPRGSPLNTF.

This clone turned up a few times. The J gene is TRBJ2-1, the V gene TRBV4-1; D uncertain. Germline values: CDR1 MGHRA, CDR2 YSYEKL. Trimming took off 0 bases at V and 8 bases at J, with 23 bases between the two ends. The CDR3 has 18 amino acids. This CDR3 is CASSQDPLGRSKLYEQFF. The CDR3 bases are TGCGCCAGCAGCCAAGATCCCCTCGGCAGGTCGAAGCTCTATGAGCAGTTCTTC.

The chain carries TRBV7-3 and TRBJ1-1; D unclear. This CDR3 has 13 amino acids. Germline CDR1 reads SGHTA; CDR2 reads FQGTGA. V lost 4 bases and J lost 5, with 11 bases in between. CDR3 bases: TGTGCCAGCAGCTCGGGAGTGGGGACTGAAGCTTTCTTT. Amino acid sequence: CASSSGVGTEAFF.

The chain recombines TRBV4-1 with TRBJ1-5, with TRBD1 identical over 10 bases. The CDR3 totals 17 residues. Trimming at V came to 4 bases and at J to 3 bases, leaving 9 bases not matched to a gene. CDR1 and CDR2 from the germline V gene are MGHRA and YSYEKL. CDR3 nucleotides: TGCGCCAGCAGCCTTCTACCGGGACAGGGGCCCAATCAGCCCCAGCATTTT. The encoded protein is CASSLLPGQGPNQPQHF.

The rearrangement uses TRBV23-1 and TRBJ2-3; D possibly corresponds to TRBD1 (6 bases). TRBV23-1 is known as an ORF, though its function is uncertain. The V gene lost 7 bases and the J gene lost 3 bases, with 17 bases spanning the gap. The CDR3 sequence is 15 residues long. CDR3 residues: CASITRAGVTDTQYF. The CDR3 nucleotides read TGCGCCAGCATCACGAGGGCAGGGGTGACAGATACGCAGTATTTT.